This is a list of T cell receptor beta chains from one sample in a study of CD8 T cells in ankylosing spondylitis. TCRdb passed the 5' RACE reads through MiXCR, listing each CDR3 protein once. The sample lists under 450,000 distinct CDR3 sequences, approximately 22% seen once, with around 13% in the top ten. Sequenced material: blood, either unsorted or a sorted T cell fraction (not recorded which). The receptor set was obtained from a male donor with ankylosing spondylitis or in good health (not recorded which). The CDR3 runs from the conserved cysteine through the conserved F or W. D genes are given only for firm matches.

v_call	j_call	d_call	cdr3_aa
TRBV7-9	TRBJ2-1	TRBD1	CATAYSRDRGYNEQFF
TRBV28	TRBJ2-7	.	CASRPKRQLAYEQYF
TRBV12-3/TRBV12-4	TRBJ2-1	TRBD1	CASRTGDEQFF
TRBV11-2	TRBJ2-3	TRBD2	CASSTGLAASTDTQYF
TRBV5-6	TRBJ2-1	.	CASSFGSEQFF
TRBV29-1	TRBJ2-7	TRBD1	CSAGTDSYEQYF
TRBV10-3	TRBJ2-2	TRBD1	CAIMDRGRTSRTGELFF
TRBV7-7	TRBJ2-1	TRBD2	CASSPGLAGAHNEQFF
TRBV12-3/TRBV12-4	TRBJ1-1	.	CASSSILVNTEAFF
TRBV28	TRBJ2-1	TRBD1	CASSLDREQHNEQFF
TRBV7-9	TRBJ1-1	.	CASNLFTGSEAFF
TRBV7-3	TRBJ2-1	.	CASSFAEANEQFF
TRBV10-3	TRBJ2-5	.	CAISEPSISETQYF
TRBV20-1	TRBJ1-2	.	CSARSTSNYGYTF
TRBV14	TRBJ2-1	TRBD2	CASSFTSGLSNEQFF
TRBV4-1	TRBJ2-5	.	CASSQEGGPETQYF
TRBV7-2	TRBJ2-4	.	CASSLAVQVLAKNIQYF
TRBV29-1	TRBJ2-6	.	CSVSLSGANVLTF
TRBV5-1	TRBJ2-5	TRBD2	CASSFGTSGEYQETQYF
TRBV7-8	TRBJ2-1	TRBD1	CASSSRDRNNEQFF
TRBV29-1	TRBJ2-2	.	CSVEAGVNAGELFF
TRBV12-3/TRBV12-4	TRBJ2-7	.	CASLSAEQGPYEQYF
TRBV5-6	TRBJ1-2	.	CASSLKVENYGYTF
TRBV27	TRBJ1-1	.	CASSFFGGTEAFF
TRBV29-1	TRBJ2-5	TRBD1	CSVEGDRGVGETQYF
TRBV29-1	TRBJ2-7	.	CSVERSGPGDEQYF
TRBV12-3/TRBV12-4	TRBJ2-1	.	CASRPSPGLYNEQFF
TRBV29-1	TRBJ2-2	.	CSVEVPGRENTGELFF
TRBV10-2	TRBJ2-3	.	CASSGAERTQYF
TRBV10-1	TRBJ2-7	.	CASSELFDEQYF
TRBV9	TRBJ2-6	.	CASSVARTGANALTF
TRBV7-9	TRBJ2-4	.	CASSLVEGSDIQYF
TRBV6-1	TRBJ2-1	TRBD2	CASSHPGLAGGVGNEQFF
TRBV2	TRBJ1-6	.	CASSEAYSGDNSPLHF
TRBV29-1	TRBJ1-2	.	CSVPTRANYGYTF
TRBV6-1	TRBJ2-1	.	CASSKVFPSNEQFF
TRBV29-1	TRBJ2-3	.	CSVVPDGTQYF
TRBV12-3/TRBV12-4	TRBJ2-2	.	CASTRDGRTGELFF
TRBV19	TRBJ1-6	TRBD1	CASSIGQGLNSPLHF
TRBV5-1	TRBJ2-3	.	CASSLEGEPGGTDTQYF
TRBV9	TRBJ2-5	.	CASSVGGGGLGETQYF
TRBV7-9	TRBJ2-1	TRBD2	CASRLTRGENEQFF
TRBV12-3/TRBV12-4	TRBJ2-7	TRBD1	CASSQTGQGNEQYF
TRBV2	TRBJ1-2	.	CASPGGGGYTF
TRBV5-5	TRBJ2-1	TRBD1	CASSLDRGQDEQFF
TRBV7-2	TRBJ2-5	.	CASSSRDPNGYQETQYF
TRBV5-6	TRBJ1-1	TRBD1	CASRPPGGGMNTEAFF
TRBV20-1	TRBJ2-7	TRBD1	CSAPPSTGAAYEQYF